These 24 T cell receptor beta chains were sequenced from one sample in a study of vaccination effects on CD4 cells after COVID-19 (dated by TCRdb to the early 2020s). The method behind the library was the immunoSEQ multiplex PCR assay. TCRdb obtained this table from immuneACCESS and retained in-frame rearrangements with V and J assigned. These tables miss some clones; where compared with another copy, unresolved V genes account for less than half of the shortfall, and the remainder is unexplained. Here the sample has tens of thousands of clones; around four fifths occur a single time. The leading ten clones occupy more than 1% of the sample. In the ViraFEST assay, PBMC were stimulated with viral peptide pools, and TCR sequencing was then used to find antigen-specific CD4+ T cell clonotypes based on their expansion. After less than eleven days of culture, CD4+ T cells were isolated with the EasySep CD4+ T cell isolation kit. Each participant received two doses of an mRNA SARS-CoV-2 vaccine, either BNT162b2 or mRNA-1273.

Their target antigens are unknown. Source: CD4+ T cells from PBMCs cultured with HCoV-OC43 spike peptides, taken after COVID-19 vaccination. This sample's cell subset or site label indicates: HCoV-OC43 spike overlapping peptide pool stimulation. Receptors originate from a human donor who received a COVID-19 vaccine.

This chain joins TRBV2 and TRBJ1-3; D may be TRBD1 (6 bases). Looked up from germline, CDR1 is SNHLY and CDR2 is FYNNEI. Between the trimmed V and J ends, which lost 4 bases and 2 bases, there was a span of 9 bases. The CDR3 covers 14 residues. CDR3: CASSVAGAGNTIYF. The CDR3 DNA is TGTGCCAGCAGTGTCGCAGGGGCTGGAAACACCATATATTTT.

This clone has only a few counts. The chain recombines TRBV2 with TRBJ2-7; D possibly corresponds to TRBD1 (6 bases). This CDR3 is 13 amino acids long. Trimming left V 8 bases short and J 6 bases short, with 17 bases between. The germline V gene has CDR1 SNHLY and CDR2 FYNNEI. This chain's CDR3 is CASVFWTASEQYV. In DNA, the CDR3 is TGTGCCAGCGTTTTTTGGACAGCAAGCGAGCAGTACGTC.

This clone was counted only a few times. The rearrangement links TRBV2 to TRBJ2-7; D remains ambiguous. Germline-derived CDR1 and CDR2 are SNHLY and FYNNEI. Trimming took off 5 bases at V and 2 bases at J, with 10 bases between the two ends. This CDR3 region has 13 residues. CDR3 residues: CASSIDSAYEQYV. The CDR3 region has the DNA TGTGCCAGCAGTATTGATTCCGCCTACGAGCAGTACGTC.

The J gene is TRBJ1-2, the V gene TRBV7-2; D possibly corresponds to TRBD1 (5 bases). There are 16 residues in the CDR3. V was shortened by 5 bases and J by 4 bases, with 20 bases between the two germline ends. The V gene's germline CDR1 is SGHTA and CDR2 FQGNSA. The CDR3 spells CASSQSPPQGSYGYTF. The DNA of the CDR3 is TGTGCCAGCAGCCAGTCCCCCCCCCAGGGATCCTATGGCTACACCTTC.

A few counts support this clone. The J gene is TRBJ2-2, the V gene TRBV5-1, with 8 bases fitting TRBD1. Germline V CDR1 and CDR2: SGHRS, YFSETQ. The CDR3 covers 16 residues. V was pared by 4 bases and J by 0 bases, with 5 bases of the junction left unmatched. The CDR3 coding sequence is TGCGCCAGCAGCGCGTCGGGACAGGCGAACACCGGGGAGCTGTTTTTT. Translated, it gives CASSASGQANTGELFF.

The chain carries TRBV5-5 and TRBJ1-5; no reliable D call. The CDR3 sequence is 16 residues long. Per the germline V gene, CDR1 is SGHKS and CDR2 is YYEKEE (reference sequence). The ends were cut back, 0 bases at V and 2 bases at J, with 12 bases in the middle. CDR3: CASSLDFLGGNQPQHF. For the CDR3, the DNA is TGTGCCAGCAGCTTGGACTTTCTCGGGGGCAATCAGCCCCAGCATTTT.

This chain joins TRBV7-9 and TRBJ1-3; no firm D call. The CDR3 contains 15 residues. V lost 6 bases and J 0 bases, leaving 12 bases between the germline ends. Germline V gene sequence: CDR1 SEHNR, CDR2 FQNEAQ (reference sequence). The CDR3 DNA sequence: TGTGCCAGCAGTCCCGGACGGAACTCTGGAAACACCATATATTTT. This gives the protein CASSPGRNSGNTIYF.

The chain uses TRBV5-1 and TRBJ2-2, with a tentative D call TRBD1 (6 bases). The V end was cut by 2 bases, the J end by 0 bases, with 14 bases between. CDR1 SGHRS and CDR2 YFSETQ come from the germline V gene. This CDR3 contains 17 residues. The CDR3 protein is CASSLIIQGPNTGELFF. For the CDR3, the DNA is TGCGCCAGCAGCTTAATAATACAGGGCCCGAACACCGGGGAGCTGTTTTTT.

V usage is TRBV28 and J usage is TRBJ2-7; no definite D call. Germline-derived CDR1 and CDR2 are MDHEN and SYDVKM. Trimming left V 8 bases short and J 0 bases short, with 14 bases between. The CDR3 is 14 residues long. CDR3 coding DNA: TGTGCCAGCTCGGCGCCGACGAGCTCCTACGAGCAGTACGTC. This codes for CASSAPTSSYEQYV.

This clone came up once. V usage is TRBV19 and J usage is TRBJ2-3; D uncertain. The germline V gene encodes CDR1 LNHDA and CDR2 SQIVND (reference sequence). The CDR3 is 12 residues long. V dropped 8 bases and J dropped 7 bases, with 13 bases sitting between them. CDR3 sequence reads: CASGPGVHTQYF. The CDR3 bases are TGTGCCAGTGGCCCAGGCGTCCATACGCAGTATTTT.

V gene TRBV5-1 combines with J gene TRBJ1-4; 8 bases fit TRBD1. The CDR3 sequence is 14 residues long. In germline, CDR1 is SGHRS, CDR2 YFSETQ. J gave up 8 bases and V 0 bases, and 3 bases lay outside the gene matches. The CDR3 region is CASSLEQGGEKLFF. The CDR3 region has the DNA TGCGCCAGCAGCTTGGAACAGGGGGGCGAAAAACTGTTTTTT.

The chain uses TRBV5-1 and TRBJ1-2; D remains unclear. The germline gives CDR1 SGHRS, CDR2 YFSETQ. The length of the CDR3 is 16 residues. Deletions cut 5 bases from V and 1 base from J, with 18 bases between. The CDR3 region has the DNA TGCGCCAGCAGTCCCGCGGGTAACGGGTTTAACTATGGCTACACCTTC. Amino acid sequence: CASSPAGNGFNYGYTF.

Note on this clone: Distinct nucleotide sequences in the sample also encode this CDR3. The chain couples TRBV7-2 to TRBJ2-7, with 10 bases that match TRBD2. Germline values: CDR1 SGHTA, CDR2 FQGNSA. CDR3 length equals 15 residues. V trimming: 0 bases; J trimming: 2 bases; junction bases outside the gene matches: 1. In DNA form, the CDR3 reads TGTGCCAGCAGCTTAGCAGCGGGGGGGCCCTACGAGCAGTACGTC. This codes for CASSLAAGGPYEQYV.

V usage is TRBV18 and J usage is TRBJ2-5, with 11 bases matching TRBD2. The CDR3 covers 14 residues. The V gene end was trimmed by 6 bases and the J gene end by 5 bases; junction bases not matched to a gene: 5. The germline V gene encodes CDR1 KGHSH and CDR2 LQKENI. In nucleotides, the CDR3 is TGTGCCAGCTCGCCGACTAGCGGGGAGGAGACCCAGTACTTC. This codes for CASSPTSGEETQYF.

The chain couples TRBV5-1 to TRBJ2-5, with D tentatively TRBD1 or TRBD2 (5 bases each). The V end lost 3 bases, the J end lost 5 bases, and 17 bases lay between the germline ends. There are 15 residues in the CDR3. From germline, CDR1 is SGHRS and CDR2 YFSETQ. The CDR3 DNA sequence: TGCGCCAGCAGCTGGACACAAGGGGAGTATGAGACCCAGTACTTC. Translated, it gives CASSWTQGEYETQYF.

The chain uses TRBV2 and TRBJ2-3; maybe TRBD2 (7 bases). V gave up 6 bases and J gave up 2 bases, with 9 bases separating them. The CDR3 spans 13 residues. The germline CDR1 and CDR2 sequences are SNHLY and FYNNEI. CDR3 in amino acids: CASSGGPTDTQYF. The CDR3 region has the DNA TGTGCCAGCAGCGGGGGGCCCACAGATACGCAGTATTTT. The full variable domain, its missing parts supplied by reference TRBV2 and TRBJ2-3, is EPEVTQTPSHQVTQMGQEVILRCVPISNHLYFYWYRQILGQKVEFLVSFYNNEISEKSEIFDDQFSVERPDGSNFTLKIRSTKLEDSAMYFCASSGGPTDTQYFGPGTRLTVL.

V is TRBV12-5 and J is TRBJ2-3, with D perhaps matching TRBD2 (5 bases). The CDR3 has 12 residues. The germline V gene has CDR1 LGHNT and CDR2 FRNRAP. V lost 7 bases and J 4 bases, leaving 9 bases between the germline ends. CDR3 loop: CASAGVADTQYF. Here the CDR3 DNA reads TGTGCTAGTGCCGGGGTGGCAGATACGCAGTATTTT. Variable domain in full (rest from reference TRBV12-5 and TRBJ2-3): DARVTQTPRHKVTEMGQEVTMRCQPILGHNTVFWYRQTMMQGLELLAYFRNRAPLDDSGMPKDRFSAEMPDATLATLKIQPSEPRDSAVYFCASAGVADTQYFGPGTRLTVL.

J is TRBJ2-1 and V is TRBV19, with 7 bases lining up with TRBD1. Trimming took 7 bases from V and 0 from J; bases not matched to a gene: 3. The germline V gene has CDR1 LNHDA and CDR2 SQIVND (reference sequence). The CDR3 spans 14 residues. The CDR3 spells CASTRDSSYNEQFF. The CDR3 DNA follows: TGTGCCAGTACCCGGGACAGCTCCTACAATGAGCAGTTCTTC.

This chain joins TRBV2 and TRBJ1-5, with D uncertain. V was clipped by 6 bases and J by 0 bases, with 6 bases between them. The CDR3 length is 13 residues. Germline CDR1 SNHLY, CDR2 FYNNEI. The CDR3 DNA reads as TGTGCCAGCAGATTCAATAGCAATCAGCCCCAGCATTTT. This encodes CASRFNSNQPQHF. The complete variable domain, with remaining parts taken from reference TRBV2 and TRBJ1-5, reads EPEVTQTPSHQVTQMGQEVILRCVPISNHLYFYWYRQILGQKVEFLVSFYNNEISEKSEIFDDQFSVERPDGSNFTLKIRSTKLEDSAMYFCASRFNSNQPQHFGDGTRLSIL.

This clone was seen only once. The same CDR3 also results from other DNA sequences found in this sample. The rearrangement uses TRBV5-1 and TRBJ2-5; possible D gene TRBD1, 6 bases. Between the trimmed V and J ends, which lost 0 bases and 1 base, there was a span of 7 bases. CDR3 length: 14 amino acids. The germline gives CDR1 SGHRS, CDR2 YFSETQ. The CDR3 DNA reads TGCGCCAGCAGCTTGGTAGGGGGCCAAGAGACCCAGTACTTC. The encoded protein is CASSLVGGQETQYF.

As DNA, the CDR3 is TGTGCCATCAGAGGGACAGGGAACACTGAAGCTTTCTTT. This translates into CAIRGTGNTEAFF. J is TRBJ1-1 and V is TRBV10-3, with 8 bases fitting TRBD1. Germline V CDR1 and CDR2: ENHRY, SYGVKD. Germline trimming cut 6 bases from V and 1 base from J; bases unmatched to any gene: 1. The CDR3 extends over 13 amino acids.

V gene TRBV5-1 combines with J gene TRBJ2-5; no reliable D call. V lost 0 bases and J lost 2, with 11 bases in between. CDR1 is SGHRS, CDR2 YFSETQ, per germline. This CDR3 has 15 residues. CDR3 in DNA: TGCGCCAGCAGCTTGGCCAGAAGGGCTCAAGAGACCCAGTACTTC. Translating it yields CASSLARRAQETQYF.

The rearrangement joins TRBV7-3 to TRBJ1-2; TRBD1 aligns across 10 bases. Germline V gene sequence: CDR1 SGHTA, CDR2 FQGTGA. V lost 4 bases, J lost 4 bases, and 6 bases stayed unmatched. This CDR3 is built from 15 residues. CDR3 DNA sequence: TGTGCCAGCAGCTCGACAGGGGGCCGTGGCTATGGCTACACCTTC. It is translated as CASSSTGGRGYGYTF.

This chain links TRBV18 with TRBJ2-7, with D possibly TRBD1 on 6 matching bases. CDR3 length equals 12 residues. The V gene lost 6 bases and the J gene lost 5 bases, with 11 bases spanning the gap. CDR1 is KGHSH and CDR2 is LQKENI in the germline V gene. The CDR3: CASSLDRNEQYV. The CDR3 region has the DNA TGTGCCAGCTCCCTAGACAGGAACGAGCAGTACGTC.